This T cell receptor beta chain was documented in a study of T cells in localized non-small cell lung cancer. The study's findings and limits: Analysis by sequencing included only one tumor region, so heterogeneity remains possible. Adjacent uninvolved lung tissue had the highest T cell clonality, exceeding tumor. Among blood samples, higher T cell density accompanied longer overall survival.

This table comes from immunoSEQ multiplex PCR, and its TCRdb copy is limited to in-frame clones, with some not included. The sample contains 130,000 or so clones, 89% of which appear only once. Germline assignment: CDR1 MNHEY and CDR2 SVGAGI. CDR3 length: 13 residues. Trimming pared 5 bases from V and 2 bases from J, leaving 9 bases between. About this clone itself: Its antigen is unknown.

The V call is TRBV6-5, the J call TRBJ1-2; D gene unclear. Specimen: peripheral blood, collected before any cancer treatment. The source of this sequence is a female donor at least 60 years old with stage I lung adenocarcinoma. CDR3 protein: CASSETGNYGYTF. For the CDR3, the DNA is TGTGCCAGCAGTGAGACGGGAAACTATGGCTACACCTTC.